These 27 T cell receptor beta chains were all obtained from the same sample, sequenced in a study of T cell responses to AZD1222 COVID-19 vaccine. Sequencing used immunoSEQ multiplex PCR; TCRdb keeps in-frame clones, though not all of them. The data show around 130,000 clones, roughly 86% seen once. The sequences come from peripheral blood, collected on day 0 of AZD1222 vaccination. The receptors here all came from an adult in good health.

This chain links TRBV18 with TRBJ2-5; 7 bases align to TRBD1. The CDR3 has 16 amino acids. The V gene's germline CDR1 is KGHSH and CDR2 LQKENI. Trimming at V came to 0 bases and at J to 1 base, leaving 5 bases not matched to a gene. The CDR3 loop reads CASSPPLDRFQETQYF. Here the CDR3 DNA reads TGTGCCAGCTCACCACCGCTGGACAGGTTCCAAGAGACCCAGTACTTC.

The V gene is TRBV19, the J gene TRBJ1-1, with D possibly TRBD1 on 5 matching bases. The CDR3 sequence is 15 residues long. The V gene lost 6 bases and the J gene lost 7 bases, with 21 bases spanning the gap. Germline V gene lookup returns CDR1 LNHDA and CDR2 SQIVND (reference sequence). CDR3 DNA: TGTGCCAGTAGACCACTCTCAACAGGAGCGGGTGAAGCTTTCTTT. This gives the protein CASRPLSTGAGEAFF.

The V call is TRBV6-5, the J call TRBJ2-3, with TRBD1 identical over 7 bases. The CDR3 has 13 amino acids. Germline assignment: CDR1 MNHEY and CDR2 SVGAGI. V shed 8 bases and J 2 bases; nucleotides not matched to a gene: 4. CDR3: CASEQGTTDTQYF. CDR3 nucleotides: TGTGCCAGCGAACAGGGGACCACAGATACGCAGTATTTT.

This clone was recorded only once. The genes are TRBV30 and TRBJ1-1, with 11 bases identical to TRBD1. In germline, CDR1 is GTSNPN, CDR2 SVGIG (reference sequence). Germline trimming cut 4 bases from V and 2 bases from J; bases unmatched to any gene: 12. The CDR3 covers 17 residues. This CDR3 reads CAWTHRDRGLGNTEAFF. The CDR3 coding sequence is TGTGCCTGGACTCACCGGGACAGGGGGTTAGGAAACACTGAAGCTTTCTTT.

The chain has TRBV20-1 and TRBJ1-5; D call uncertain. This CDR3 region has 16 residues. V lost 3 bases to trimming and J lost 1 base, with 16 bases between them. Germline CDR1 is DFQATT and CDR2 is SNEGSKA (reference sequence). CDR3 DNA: TGCAGTGCTAGTGGGCCTAGCGAGTGGAGCAATCAGCCCCAGCATTTT. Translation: CSASGPSEWSNQPQHF.

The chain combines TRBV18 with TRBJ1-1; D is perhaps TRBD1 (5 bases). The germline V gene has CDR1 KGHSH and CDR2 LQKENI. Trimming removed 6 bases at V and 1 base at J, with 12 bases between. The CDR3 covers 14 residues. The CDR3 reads CASSLSGPNTEAFF. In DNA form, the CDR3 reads TGTGCCAGCTCTTTGTCGGGGCCGAACACTGAAGCTTTCTTT.

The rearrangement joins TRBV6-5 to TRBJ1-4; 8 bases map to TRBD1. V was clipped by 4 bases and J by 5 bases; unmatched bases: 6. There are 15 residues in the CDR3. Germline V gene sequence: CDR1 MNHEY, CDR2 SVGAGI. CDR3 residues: CASSSRQGLNEKLFF. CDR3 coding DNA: TGTGCCAGCAGTTCGAGACAGGGGCTGAATGAAAAACTGTTTTTT.

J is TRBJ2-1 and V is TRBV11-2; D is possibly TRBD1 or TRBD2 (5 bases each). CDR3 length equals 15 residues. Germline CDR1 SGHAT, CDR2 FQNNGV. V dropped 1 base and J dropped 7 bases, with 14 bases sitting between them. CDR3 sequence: CASSLVRDPWNEQFF. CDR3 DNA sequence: TGTGCCAGCAGCTTAGTCCGGGACCCGTGGAATGAGCAGTTCTTC.

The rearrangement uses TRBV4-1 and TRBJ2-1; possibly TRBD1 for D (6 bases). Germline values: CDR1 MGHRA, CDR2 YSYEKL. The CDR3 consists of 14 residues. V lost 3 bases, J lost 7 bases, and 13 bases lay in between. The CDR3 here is CASSHGQLPNEQFF. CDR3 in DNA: TGCGCCAGCAGCCATGGACAGCTACCGAATGAGCAGTTCTTC.

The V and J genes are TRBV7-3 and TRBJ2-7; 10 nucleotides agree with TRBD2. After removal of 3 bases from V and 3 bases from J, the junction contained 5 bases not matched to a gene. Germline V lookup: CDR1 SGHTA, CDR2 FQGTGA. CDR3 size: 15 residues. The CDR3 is CASSFEGTSDYEQYF. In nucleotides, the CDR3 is TGTGCCAGCAGCTTCGAAGGGACTAGCGACTACGAGCAGTACTTC.

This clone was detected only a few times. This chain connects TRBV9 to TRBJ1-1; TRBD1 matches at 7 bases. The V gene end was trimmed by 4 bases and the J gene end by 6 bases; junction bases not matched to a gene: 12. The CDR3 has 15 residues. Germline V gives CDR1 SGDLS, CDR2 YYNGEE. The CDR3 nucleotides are TGTGCCAGCAGCCCCCTCGCAGGGGGGATGTCTGAAGCTTTCTTT. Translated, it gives CASSPLAGGMSEAFF.

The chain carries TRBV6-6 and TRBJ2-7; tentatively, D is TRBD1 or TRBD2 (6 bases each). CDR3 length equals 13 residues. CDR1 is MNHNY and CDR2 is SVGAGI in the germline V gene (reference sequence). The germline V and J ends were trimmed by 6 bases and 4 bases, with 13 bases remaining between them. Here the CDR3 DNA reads TGTGCCAGCAGAGCCCGGGGGCCATACGAGCAGTACTTC. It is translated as CASRARGPYEQYF.

Written as DNA, the CDR3 is TGTGCCAGCAGCACCCATTTCGCTGGGGCCAACGTCCTGACTTTC. Amino acid sequence: CASSTHFAGANVLTF. The V gene is TRBV6-5, the J gene TRBJ2-6; D is ambiguous. This CDR3 is 15 amino acids long. Trimming left V 6 bases short and J 2 bases short, with 11 bases between. Per the germline V gene, CDR1 is MNHEY and CDR2 is SVGAGI.

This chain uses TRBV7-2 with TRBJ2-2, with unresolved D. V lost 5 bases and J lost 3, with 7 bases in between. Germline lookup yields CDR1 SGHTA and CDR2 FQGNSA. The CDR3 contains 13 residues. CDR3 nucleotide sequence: TGTGCCAGCAGCCCCTGGGACACCGGGGAGCTGTTTTTT. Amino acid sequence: CASSPWDTGELFF.

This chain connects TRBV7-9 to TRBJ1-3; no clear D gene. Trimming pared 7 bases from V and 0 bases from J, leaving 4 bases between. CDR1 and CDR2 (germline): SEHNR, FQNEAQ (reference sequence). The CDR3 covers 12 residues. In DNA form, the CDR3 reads TGTGCCAGCAAAAACTCTGGAAACACCATATATTTT. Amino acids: CASKNSGNTIYF.

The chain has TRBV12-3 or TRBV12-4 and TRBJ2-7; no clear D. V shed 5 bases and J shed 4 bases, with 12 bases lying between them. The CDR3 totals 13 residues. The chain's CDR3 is CASSAAIGYEQYF. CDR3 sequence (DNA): TGTGCCAGCAGTGCCGCCATAGGTTACGAGCAGTACTTC.

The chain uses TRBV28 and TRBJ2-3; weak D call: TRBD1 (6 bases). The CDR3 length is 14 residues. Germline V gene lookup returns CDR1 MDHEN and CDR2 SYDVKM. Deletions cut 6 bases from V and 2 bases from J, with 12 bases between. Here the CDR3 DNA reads TGTGCCAGCAGCTGGACAGACCACACAGATACGCAGTATTTT. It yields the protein CASSWTDHTDTQYF.

The CDR3 nucleotides read TGTGCCAGCAGTTACTCGCAGGGGGCCTACGAGCAGTACTTC. Its translation: CASSYSQGAYEQYF. The chain links TRBV6-5 to TRBJ2-7; TRBD1 matches at 7 bases. CDR3 length: 14 amino acids. The V and J ends lost 0 bases and 2 bases, in that order; junction bases with no gene match: 1. CDR1 is MNHEY, CDR2 SVGAGI, per germline.

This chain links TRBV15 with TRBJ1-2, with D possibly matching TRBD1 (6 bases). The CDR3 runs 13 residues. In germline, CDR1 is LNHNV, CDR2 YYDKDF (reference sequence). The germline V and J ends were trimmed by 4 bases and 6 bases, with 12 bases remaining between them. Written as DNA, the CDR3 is TGTGCCACCAGCACTAGACAGGAAGATGGCTACACCTTC. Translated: CATSTRQEDGYTF. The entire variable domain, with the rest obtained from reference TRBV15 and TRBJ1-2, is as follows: DAMVIQNPRYQVTQFGKPVTLSCSQTLNHNVMYWYQQKSSQAPKLLFHYYDKDFNNEADTPDNFQSRRPNTSFCFLDIRSPGLGDTAMYLCATSTRQEDGYTFGSGTRLTVV.

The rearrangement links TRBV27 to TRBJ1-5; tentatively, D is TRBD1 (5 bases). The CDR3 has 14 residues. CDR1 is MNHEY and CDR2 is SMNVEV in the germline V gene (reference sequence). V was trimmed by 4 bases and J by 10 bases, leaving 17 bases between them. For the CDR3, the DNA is TGTGCCAGCAGTTCGCCAGGGCGAGGAGATCCCCAGCATTTT. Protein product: CASSSPGRGDPQHF.

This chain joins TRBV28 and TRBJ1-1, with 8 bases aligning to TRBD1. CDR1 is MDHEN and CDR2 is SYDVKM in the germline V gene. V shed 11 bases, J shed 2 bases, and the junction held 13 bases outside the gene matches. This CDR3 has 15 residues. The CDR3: CAGSAKTGVNTEAFF. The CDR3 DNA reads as TGTGCCGGGAGCGCGAAGACAGGGGTTAACACTGAAGCTTTCTTT.

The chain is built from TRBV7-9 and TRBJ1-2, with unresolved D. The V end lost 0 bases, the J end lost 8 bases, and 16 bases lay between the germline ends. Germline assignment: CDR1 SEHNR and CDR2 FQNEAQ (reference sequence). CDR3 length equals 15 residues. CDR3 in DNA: TGTGCCAGCAGCTTAGCGCTACGGGGAGCAAAAGGCTACACCTTC. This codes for CASSLALRGAKGYTF.

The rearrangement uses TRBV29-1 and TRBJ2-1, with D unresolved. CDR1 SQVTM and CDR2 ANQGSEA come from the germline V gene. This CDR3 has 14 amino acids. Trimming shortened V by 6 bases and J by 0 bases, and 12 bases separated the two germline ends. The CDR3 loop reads CSVDDPNSYNEQFF. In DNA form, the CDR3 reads TGCAGCGTCGATGACCCAAACTCCTACAATGAGCAGTTCTTC.

In DNA, the CDR3 is TGTGCCAGTAGGTTGGGAGGATATGGCTACACCTTC. This sequence encodes CASRLGGYGYTF. The chain links TRBV19 to TRBJ1-2; D gene uncertain. CDR3 length: 12 amino acids. The germline gives CDR1 LNHDA, CDR2 SQIVND (reference sequence). V lost 6 bases, J lost 5 bases, and 10 bases lay in between.

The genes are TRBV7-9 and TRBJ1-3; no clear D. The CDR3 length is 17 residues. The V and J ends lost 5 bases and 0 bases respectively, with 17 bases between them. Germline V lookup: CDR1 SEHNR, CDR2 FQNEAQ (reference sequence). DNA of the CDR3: TGTGCCAGCAGCCCCAGCTTCGGCGGGAGCTCTGGAAACACCATATATTTT. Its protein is CASSPSFGGSSGNTIYF.

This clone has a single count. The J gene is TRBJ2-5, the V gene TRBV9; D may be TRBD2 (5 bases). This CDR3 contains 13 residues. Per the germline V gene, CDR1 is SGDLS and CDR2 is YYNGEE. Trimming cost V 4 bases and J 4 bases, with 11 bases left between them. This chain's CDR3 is CASSRDYRETQYF. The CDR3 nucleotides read TGTGCCAGCAGCCGTGACTACAGAGAGACCCAGTACTTC.

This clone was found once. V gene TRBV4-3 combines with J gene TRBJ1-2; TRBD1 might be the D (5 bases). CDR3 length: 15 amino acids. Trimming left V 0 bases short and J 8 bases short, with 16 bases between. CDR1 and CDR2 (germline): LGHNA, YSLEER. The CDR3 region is CASSQDRAGRGGYTF. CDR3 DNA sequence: TGCGCCAGCAGCCAAGATCGGGCAGGGCGAGGAGGCTACACCTTC.